This TCR beta chain was sequenced in a study of blood T cells in healthy people across ages. PCR was performed a second time for roughly 7 to 12 cycles using a sample-barcoded 5' primer and a J-beta primer mix. TCRdb re-derived calls from the 5' RACE reads in MiXCR, one entry per CDR3 protein. This repertoire shows about 500,000 distinct CDR3 sequences, approximately 25% found once; its top ten account for under 9%. The germline V gene encodes CDR1 MNHEY and CDR2 SMNVEV (reference sequence). This CDR3 comprises 15 residues. V lost 0 bases and J lost 4, with 13 bases in between. This clonotype was counted a few times. These sequences were also reported in another study, on T cells of mothers and their children. That paper notes: Each child gave approximately 2.8 million TCR beta CDR3 reads (each mother, over 8.5 million).

V and J are TRBV27 and TRBJ2-7, with D maybe TRBD1 (5 bases). The origin of this receptor is a boy younger than 18 in good health. Sequencing input: blood. This CDR3 is CASSLSGAAAYEQYF. CDR3 DNA sequence: TGTGCCAGCAGTTTATCTGGGGCGGCGGCATACGAGCAGTACTTC.